This is a list of T cell receptor beta chains from one sample in a study of blood T cell repertoires in COVID-19. The table came from immunoSEQ multiplex PCR; TCRdb's copy has only in-frame clones and leaves some out. Of tens of thousands of clones detected, more than 75% appear once; the ten largest clones hold approximately 4%. The specimen sequenced was peripheral blood. Every receptor here comes from a human donor in a cohort sampled during active COVID-19. Both conserved end residues are part of each CDR3. D genes are given only for firm matches. The size entry is marked missing in some rows and otherwise reads once, few, many or a size class.

>TRBV21-1|NA|NA|TRBJ1-2
TGTGCCAGCAGCTCCGTGGAGGGGGCGCGGGGCTACACCTTC
CASSSVEGARGYTF
>TRBV4-3|TRBD1|few|TRBJ2-1
TGCGCCAGCAGCCAAGGGGACAGGGGCTACAATGAGCAGTTCTTC
CASSQGDRGYNEQFF
>TRBV6-2/TRBV6-3|TRBD2|NA|TRBJ2-1
TGTGCCAGCAGTTACTCGAGAGCGGGACGTTACAATGAGCAGTTCTTC
CASSYSRAGRYNEQFF
>TRBV9|NA|NA|TRBJ2-7
TGTGCCAGCAGCGTAGCTCCGGGAACCCACTACGAGCAGTACTTC
CASSVAPGTHYEQYF
>TRBV15|NA|NA|TRBJ2-1
TGTGCCACCAGCGGATCGACTGTCAATGAGCAGTTCTTC
CATSGSTVNEQFF
>TRBV5-1|TRBD1|NA|TRBJ2-7
TGCGCCAGCAGCTTCGGAATTGTAGGGACAGGGGTTGACGAGCAGTACTTC
CASSFGIVGTGVDEQYF
>TRBV5-4|NA|NA|TRBJ2-5
TGTGCCAGCAGCCTCGGCGGGCGCGGTGAGACCCAGTACTTC
CASSLGGRGETQYF
>TRBV30|NA|NA|TRBJ2-7
TGTGCCTGGAGGGCCGTCGACTCTTGGTACGAGCAGTACTTC
CAWRAVDSWYEQYF
>TRBV5-5|NA|NA|TRBJ1-4
TGTGCCAGCAGCTTGGGAACGGCGGGTGAAAAACTGTTTTTT
CASSLGTAGEKLFF
>TRBV9|TRBD2|NA|TRBJ2-3
TGTGCCAGCAGCGTAGTCATGACTAGCGGCACAGATACGCAGTATTTT
CASSVVMTSGTDTQYF
>TRBV2|TRBD1|NA|TRBJ2-7
TGTGCCAGCAGTCGGCAGGGGGCTATGGACGAGCAGTACTTC
CASSRQGAMDEQYF
>TRBV3-1/TRBV3-2|NA|NA|TRBJ1-1
TGTGCCAGCAGCCAAGCCCCAGGGGTCTACGCTGAAGCTTTCTTT
CASSQAPGVYAEAFF
>TRBV2|TRBD1|NA|TRBJ1-2
TGTGCCAGCAGAAGACAGGGGTGGGCTATGGGTTATGGCTACACCTTC
CASRRQGWAMGYGYTF
>TRBV9|TRBD2|NA|TRBJ2-3
TGTGCCAGCAGCCTCGACGCGACTAGCGGGACGACAGATACGCAGTATTTT
CASSLDATSGTTDTQYF
>TRBV2|NA|few|TRBJ2-2
TGTGCCAGCAGTGAGACGGCACGAGGGGGAAGCACCGGGGAGCTGTTTTTT
CASSETARGGSTGELFF
>TRBV5-1|NA|few|TRBJ2-7
TGCGCCAGCACTAGTGGACAGTCCTACGAGCAGTACTTC
CASTSGQSYEQYF
>TRBV3-1/TRBV3-2|NA|once|TRBJ2-5
TGTGCCAGCAGCCAAGATGCGGACCCTGGGGGGGAGACCCAGTACTTC
CASSQDADPGGETQYF
>TRBV9|NA|NA|TRBJ2-1
TGTGCCAGCAGCGTAGGCCAGGGGCAGAATGAGCAGTTCTTC
CASSVGQGQNEQFF
>TRBV11-2|TRBD1|NA|TRBJ1-5
TGTGCCAGCAGAATGACAGGGAGCAATCAGCCCCAGCATTTT
CASRMTGSNQPQHF
>TRBV28|TRBD1|NA|TRBJ2-1
TGTGCCAGCAGTCCGCCAGGGGGCCCCCAAAACAATGAGCAGTTCTTC
CASSPPGGPQNNEQFF
>TRBV9|TRBD1|NA|TRBJ2-7
TGTGCCAGCAGCGTGGGGGACAGCCTCACCTACGAGCAGTACTTC
CASSVGDSLTYEQYF
>TRBV7-2|TRBD2|NA|TRBJ2-7
TGTGCCAGCAGCTTCCCGGAGGCGGGAGTTTCCTACGAGCAGTACTTC
CASSFPEAGVSYEQYF
>TRBV15|TRBD1|NA|TRBJ2-3
TGTGCCACCAGCAGCCGGGACAGTCCCACAGATACGCAGTATTTT
CATSSRDSPTDTQYF
>TRBV4-3|NA|once|TRBJ1-6
TGCGCCAGCAGCCAAGATGGCGGCAGGGTTTCACCCCTCCACTTT
CASSQDGGRVSPLHF
>TRBV6-5|TRBD1|NA|TRBJ2-2
TGTGCCAGCAGTTTAACAGGGGCCCAGGGCGGGGAGCTGTTTTTT
CASSLTGAQGGELFF
>TRBV27|TRBD1|NA|TRBJ1-6
TGTGCCAGCAGTTCCAGGGGGCGTAATTCACCCCTCCACTTT
CASSSRGRNSPLHF
>TRBV30|TRBD1|NA|TRBJ1-2
TGTGCCTGCACCGGGACAGGGGGCGATCGGGCTTATGGCTACACCTTC
CACTGTGGDRAYGYTF